The 17 T cell receptor beta chains below all came from one sample that was sequenced in a study of human T cells and chemical hapten exposure. TCRdb used MiXCR to reprocess the RACE reads, holding one entry per CDR3 protein. The sample consists of fewer than 150,000 distinct CDR3 sequences, over 9.5% of them appearing once. Time point given: patch test 2, 6 weeks after DPC sensitization. Treatment defined: therapeutic diphenylcyclopropenone sensitization with weekly scalp DPC. Specimen: whole blood, collected in connection with sensitization to the hapten diphenylcyclopropenone (DPC). The source of these receptors is a woman aged 50 to 60 with alopecia areata. Some clones in this sample may be carry-over from other donors' samples.

This clonotype was recorded a few times. The chain recombines TRBV20-1 with TRBJ1-1, with D possibly being TRBD1 (5 bases). CDR1 is DFQATT and CDR2 is SNEGSKA in the germline V gene (reference sequence). The CDR3 is 14 amino acids. The ends were cut back, 2 bases at V and 1 base at J, with 11 bases in the middle. In DNA, the CDR3 is TGCAGTGCTAGAAACGCAGGGTGGAACACTGAAGCTTTCTTT. Translation: CSARNAGWNTEAFF.

This clonotype was counted between two and nine times. This chain uses TRBV12-2 with TRBJ1-5. TRBV12-2 is a known pseudogene. CDR3 length: 16 residues. CDR3 loop: CASRSSGTWSNQPQHF. CDR3 nucleotide sequence: TGTGCAAGTCGCTCTAGCGGGACCTGGAGCAATCAGCCCCAGCATTTT.

In its sample, this clonotype was seen many times. This chain uses TRBV3-1 with TRBJ2-5; D is uncertain. V was cut by 1 base and J by 5 bases, with 5 bases left in between. The CDR3 covers 12 residues. Germline V lookup: CDR1 LGHDT, CDR2 YNNKEL (reference sequence). CDR3 region: CASSQVAETQYF. As DNA, the CDR3 is TGTGCCAGCAGCCAAGTGGCTGAGACCCAGTACTTC.

The rearrangement joins TRBV29-1 to TRBJ2-7; 8 bases are shared with TRBD1. This CDR3 is 13 amino acids long. Germline assignment: CDR1 SQVTM and CDR2 ANQGSEA. The V and J ends lost 0 bases and 7 bases, in that order; junction bases with no gene match: 5. This CDR3 is CSVEETGVEEQYF. The CDR3 nucleotides read TGCAGCGTTGAAGAGACAGGGGTCGAGGAGCAGTACTTC.

This clonotype showed up just a few times. The gene calls are TRBV11-3 and TRBJ2-3, with 13 bases lining up with TRBD2. Germline V gene data show CDR1 as SGHNT and CDR2 as YENEEA. The length of the CDR3 is 17 residues. Trimming cost V 4 bases and J 0 bases; bases outside gene matches: 4. The CDR3 sequence is CASSYGLAGVSTDTQYF. CDR3 in DNA: TGTGCCAGCAGCTACGGACTAGCGGGGGTTAGCACAGATACGCAGTATTTT.

The chain couples TRBV7-2 to TRBJ1-4; 12 positions match TRBD1. CDR3 length: 14 residues. With 5 bases clipped from V and 8 bases from J, the junction kept 3 bases outside the gene matches. The germline CDR1 and CDR2 sequences are SGHTA and FQGNSA. Here the CDR3 reads CASSQGQGAEKLFF. In nucleotides, the CDR3 is TGTGCCAGCAGCCAGGGACAGGGGGCGGAAAAACTGTTTTTT.

This clonotype was found many times. The CDR3, as DNA: TGTGCCAGTAGTAGAGTCCGGACGGAGGCCAATGAGCAGTTCTTC. Residues: CASSRVRTEANEQFF. The chain joins TRBV19 to TRBJ2-1; D possibly corresponds to TRBD2 (5 bases). Looked up from germline, CDR1 is LNHDA and CDR2 is SQIVND (reference sequence). This CDR3 is built from 15 residues. Trimming removed 4 bases from V and 6 bases from J, with 16 bases in between.

The chain links TRBV30 to TRBJ1-2, with a possible D match to TRBD1 (5 bases). From germline, CDR1 is GTSNPN and CDR2 SVGIG (reference sequence). This CDR3 comprises 15 residues. V was trimmed by 0 bases and J by 2 bases, leaving 13 bases between them. The CDR3 loop is CAWSVPPAGNYGYTF. The CDR3 DNA sequence: TGTGCCTGGAGTGTACCACCCGCAGGGAACTATGGCTACACCTTC. Full variable domain (missing parts from reference TRBV30 and TRBJ1-2): SQTIHQWPATLVQPVGSPLSLECTVEGTSNPNLYWYRQAAGRGLQLLFYSVGIGQISSEVPQNLSASRPQDRQFILSSKKLLLSDSGFYLCAWSVPPAGNYGYTFGSGTRLTVV.

The J gene is TRBJ2-4, the V gene TRBV7-2; 10 nucleotides agree with TRBD1. Germline V gene sequence: CDR1 SGHTA, CDR2 FQGNSA. There are 15 residues in the CDR3. The V gene end was trimmed by 5 bases and the J gene end by 6 bases; junction bases not matched to a gene: 7. CDR3 DNA: TGTGCCAGCAGCCCGAGACAGGGGGCAGGAAACATTCAGTACTTC. Translation gives CASSPRQGAGNIQYF.

This clonotype was counted at least ten times. This chain links TRBV20-1 with TRBJ2-3; D might be TRBD1 or TRBD2, each matching 5 bases. The CDR3 runs to 13 residues. Germline V gene sequence: CDR1 DFQATT, CDR2 SNEGSKA (reference sequence). V lost 2 bases, J lost 5 bases, and 11 bases lay in between. The CDR3 DNA reads TGCAGTGCTAGATGGGGGAGCGGAGATACGCAGTATTTT. This translates into CSARWGSGDTQYF.

There are a few counts of this clonotype. This chain connects TRBV29-1 to TRBJ2-5; D remains unclear. There are 11 residues in the CDR3. Per the germline V gene, CDR1 is SQVTM and CDR2 is ANQGSEA. The V gene lost 4 bases and the J gene lost 4 bases, with 7 bases spanning the gap. CDR3 DNA sequence: TGCAGCGTTGGTTCCCCAGAGACCCAGTACTTC. Its protein is CSVGSPETQYF.

CDR3 loop: CASSVAAGGPYEQYF. CDR3 coding DNA: TGTGCCAGCAGCGTAGCGGCGGGAGGGCCCTACGAGCAGTACTTC. This chain uses TRBV9 with TRBJ2-7; 9 nucleotides agree with TRBD2. The CDR3 has 15 residues. Germline V gene data show CDR1 as SGDLS and CDR2 as YYNGEE. V lost 0 bases to trimming and J lost 2 bases; unmatched junction nucleotides: 3. The full variable domain, in which reference TRBV9 and TRBJ2-7 provide the parts outside the CDR3, is DSGVTQTPKHLITATGQRVTLRCSPRSGDLSVYWYQQSLDQGLQFLIQYYNGEERAKGNILERFSAQQFPDLHSELNLSSLELGDSALYFCASSVAAGGPYEQYFGPGTRLTVT.

This chain uses TRBV11-2 with TRBJ2-3, with a weak D call TRBD1 (5 bases). The CDR3 spans 15 residues. V was pared by 0 bases and J by 0 bases, with 7 bases between. Germline V CDR1 and CDR2: SGHAT, FQNNGV. Written as DNA, the CDR3 is TGTGCCAGCAGCTTAGAAGGGGCAAGCACAGATACGCAGTATTTT. Protein: CASSLEGASTDTQYF.

V gene TRBV6-5 combines with J gene TRBJ2-1; 7 bases fit TRBD2. CDR3 length equals 14 residues. The junction had 7 bases not matched to a gene; V was cut back by 6 bases and J by 5 bases. The germline V gene has CDR1 MNHEY and CDR2 SVGAGI. In DNA, the CDR3 is TGTGCCAGCAGGGTGGGACTATCCCACAATGAGCAGTTCTTC. Translated, it gives CASRVGLSHNEQFF.

This clonotype has just a few counts. The chain combines TRBV18 with TRBJ2-7; no reliable D call. The V end lost 5 bases, the J end lost 0 bases, and 11 bases lay between the germline ends. CDR3 length: 14 residues. From germline, CDR1 is KGHSH and CDR2 LQKENI. This CDR3 reads CASSTDLASYEQYF. The CDR3 DNA follows: TGTGCCAGCTCAACAGACCTGGCCTCCTACGAGCAGTACTTC.

The chain couples TRBV12-3 or TRBV12-4 to TRBJ2-1; 8 bases agree with TRBD1. The CDR3 contains 15 residues. J gave up 8 bases and V 2 bases, and 8 bases lay outside the gene matches. The CDR3 DNA reads TGTGCCAGCAGTTTACTCCAGGGGGCAGGAGATGAGCAGTTCTTC. Amino acid sequence: CASSLLQGAGDEQFF.

This clonotype has a count of ten or more. V and J are TRBV5-1 and TRBJ2-1; weak D call: TRBD2 (6 bases). In germline, CDR1 is SGHRS, CDR2 YFSETQ. The CDR3 has 14 amino acids. Trimming removed 7 bases from V and 2 bases from J, with 13 bases in between. The CDR3 nucleotides read TGCGCCAGCGCTAGCGCCGAAACCTACAATGAGCAGTTCTTC. This translates into CASASAETYNEQFF.